These 31 T cell receptor beta chains were sequenced from one sample in a study of naive and memory T cell subsets. An oligonucleotide containing a UMI was ligated to the 3' end of TCR cDNA. Amplification of ligated cDNA took four PCR rounds with SP2 and nested alpha and beta constant primers. TCRdb recomputed calls from the 5' RACE reads with MiXCR, one row per CDR3 protein. The sample carries about 32,000 distinct CDR3 sequences, 16% recorded once. The receptors here all came from a female donor in good health.

The chain's CDR3 is CATSRVAIAGLAEAFF. In DNA form, the CDR3 reads TGTGCCACCAGCAGAGTCGCCATTGCAGGGTTGGCTGAAGCTTTCTTT. The rearrangement joins TRBV15 to TRBJ1-1, with a tentative D call TRBD1 (5 bases). CDR3 length equals 16 residues. Germline lookup yields CDR1 LNHNV and CDR2 YYDKDF (reference sequence). Trimming removed 1 base at V and 6 bases at J, with 18 bases between.

This clonotype was seen at least ten times. V usage is TRBV18 and J usage is TRBJ1-1; D is unclear. V lost 6 bases and J 6 bases, leaving 11 bases between the germline ends. The CDR3 extends over 12 amino acids. Looked up from germline, CDR1 is KGHSH and CDR2 is LQKENI. This CDR3 is CASSPQVAEAFF. In DNA form, the CDR3 reads TGTGCCAGCTCGCCCCAGGTCGCTGAAGCTTTCTTT.

V gene TRBV5-1 combines with J gene TRBJ2-3, with D possibly being TRBD2 (6 bases). The CDR3 sequence is 15 residues long. V dropped 0 bases and J dropped 1 base, with 9 bases sitting between them. Germline-derived CDR1 and CDR2 are SGHRS and YFSETQ. CDR3 bases: TGCGCCAGCAGCTTGGTAGCTAGCGGCACAGATACGCAGTATTTT. Residues: CASSLVASGTDTQYF.

V and J are TRBV6-1 and TRBJ1-1; tentatively, D is TRBD1 (5 bases). This CDR3 spans 12 amino acids. Trimming shortened V by 7 bases and J by 5 bases, and 11 bases separated the two germline ends. CDR1 is MNHNS and CDR2 is SASEGT in the germline V gene. CDR3 protein: CASTEWGTEAFF. The CDR3 region has the DNA TGTGCCAGCACCGAGTGGGGGACTGAAGCTTTCTTT.

This clonotype was detected many times. The CDR3 sequence is CSARTLVSTDTQYF. The CDR3 nucleotides read TGCAGTGCTAGAACACTAGTTAGCACAGATACGCAGTATTTT. This rearrangement joins TRBV20-1 to TRBJ2-3; the D gene is possibly TRBD2 (5 bases). This CDR3 is 14 amino acids long. Germline CDR1 reads DFQATT; CDR2 reads SNEGSKA (reference sequence). The V end lost 2 bases, the J end lost 0 bases, and 9 bases lay between the germline ends.

This clonotype was seen a handful of times. The chain uses TRBV5-1 and TRBJ2-1; D not resolved. CDR3 length equals 13 residues. Trimming shortened V by 4 bases and J by 7 bases, and 12 bases separated the two germline ends. Germline V CDR1 and CDR2: SGHRS, YFSETQ. The CDR3 coding sequence is TGCGCCAGCAGCCCAAACGTCGGAAATGAGCAGTTCTTC. It translates to CASSPNVGNEQFF.

This clonotype occurred many times. The chain couples TRBV20-1 to TRBJ2-1; D might be TRBD1 (6 bases). Trimming removed 3 bases at V and 4 bases at J, with 13 bases between. Germline loops: CDR1 DFQATT, CDR2 SNEGSKA (reference sequence). The length of the CDR3 is 14 residues. The CDR3 sequence: CSASSRDIYNEQFF. CDR3 bases: TGCAGTGCTAGTTCCAGGGACATTTACAATGAGCAGTTCTTC.

The chain links TRBV10-3 to TRBJ1-2, with D unresolved. Trimming left V 5 bases short and J 6 bases short, with 13 bases between. Per the germline V gene, CDR1 is ENHRY and CDR2 is SYGVKD. The CDR3 spans 13 residues. The CDR3 DNA reads as TGTGCCATCAGTTCGGGCCCCGGAAATGGCTACACCTTC. Amino acids: CAISSGPGNGYTF.

In its sample, this clonotype was seen a few times. The chain has TRBV5-5 and TRBJ2-7; the D call may be TRBD1 or TRBD2 (5 bases each). V lost 0 bases and J 6 bases, leaving 16 bases between the germline ends. The germline CDR1 and CDR2 sequences are SGHKS and YYEKEE (reference sequence). The CDR3 extends over 15 amino acids. The CDR3 DNA follows: TGTGCCAGCAGCTTGGACCCCCAGTGGGACCCCGAGCAGTACTTC. Translation: CASSLDPQWDPEQYF. The whole variable domain, filled in from reference TRBV5-5 and TRBJ2-7, reads DAGVTQSPTHLIKTRGQQVTLRCSPISGHKSVSWYQQVLGQGPQFIFQYYEKEERGRGNFPDRFSARQFPNYSSELNVNALLLGDSALYLCASSLDPQWDPEQYFGPGTRLTVT.

In its sample, this clonotype was seen a few times. As DNA, the CDR3 is TGTGCCAGCAGTTACCGGTTTTCGGGGGGCAATTGGAACATTCAGTACTTC. Amino acid sequence: CASSYRFSGGNWNIQYF. This chain links TRBV6-5 with TRBJ2-4; D perhaps matches TRBD2 (7 bases). The CDR3 consists of 17 residues. Germline-derived CDR1 and CDR2 are MNHEY and SVGAGI. V was clipped by 2 bases and J by 7 bases, with 21 bases between them.

This clonotype was counted many times. The rearrangement joins TRBV2 to TRBJ2-3, with D possibly being TRBD2 (5 bases). The germline V and J ends were trimmed by 6 bases and 8 bases, with 12 bases remaining between them. There are 12 residues in the CDR3. Germline CDR1 reads SNHLY; CDR2 reads FYNNEI. As DNA, the CDR3 is TGTGCCAGCAGCGCGGGCCCTCGTACGCAGTATTTT. This codes for CASSAGPRTQYF.

This clonotype rates as medium-sized. The chain uses TRBV6-4 and TRBJ2-2; 7 nucleotides align to TRBD2. The CDR3 covers 17 residues. The V segment lost 0 bases and the J segment 8 bases; nucleotides outside the gene matches: 12. The germline V gene encodes CDR1 MRHNA and CDR2 SNTAGT. For the CDR3, the DNA is TGTGCCAGCAGTGACTCAGGGCTAGCGGTGTCAACTGGGGAGCTGTTTTTT. Encoded protein: CASSDSGLAVSTGELFF.

This clonotype has ten or more counts. This chain joins TRBV6-4 and TRBJ2-1, with D tentatively TRBD2 (6 bases). V lost 6 bases, J lost 9 bases, and 9 bases lay in between. Germline loops: CDR1 MRHNA, CDR2 SNTAGT. The CDR3 runs to 11 residues. The CDR3 reads CASRVGGEQFF. The CDR3 nucleotides are TGTGCCAGCAGGGTGGGGGGTGAGCAGTTCTTC.

This clonotype is categorized as medium-sized. This chain connects TRBV20-1 to TRBJ1-2, with 7 positions matching TRBD1. Trimming removed 5 bases from V and 5 bases from J; junction bases left unmatched: 11. Looked up from germline, CDR1 is DFQATT and CDR2 is SNEGSKA (reference sequence). CDR3 length: 14 amino acids. The CDR3 DNA reads as TGCAGTGCTCCTGGGGAGGGGGCACTGTATGGCTACACCTTC. It codes for CSAPGEGALYGYTF.

The genes are TRBV20-1 and TRBJ2-1; TRBD2 aligns across 11 bases. Per the germline V gene, CDR1 is DFQATT and CDR2 is SNEGSKA (reference sequence). With V trimmed by 2 bases and J by 7 bases, 7 bases remained unmatched. The CDR3 contains 15 residues. In DNA, the CDR3 is TGCAGTGCTAGACAACTAGCGGGGGCGACGAATGAGCAGTTCTTC. It encodes CSARQLAGATNEQFF.

This clonotype is termed medium-sized. The V gene is TRBV27, the J gene TRBJ1-1, with D possibly TRBD1 on 5 matching bases. The CDR3 spans 14 residues. Germline values: CDR1 MNHEY, CDR2 SMNVEV (reference sequence). V was shortened by 8 bases and J by 0 bases, with 13 bases between the two germline ends. The CDR3 bases are TGTGCCAGCGGACGTGGGGGTATGAACACTGAAGCTTTCTTT. Amino acid sequence: CASGRGGMNTEAFF.

CDR3 DNA sequence: TGCAGCGTTCCGCCGGTCGAGACCCAGTACTTC. Translation gives CSVPPVETQYF. The rearrangement links TRBV29-1 to TRBJ2-5; D is uncertain. The germline CDR1 and CDR2 sequences are SQVTM and ANQGSEA. The V end lost 5 bases, the J end lost 5 bases, and 9 bases lay between the germline ends. This CDR3 region has 11 residues.

This clonotype has a single count. The rearrangement joins TRBV27 to TRBJ2-1, with D perhaps given as TRBD1 or TRBD2 (5 bases each). Between the trimmed V and J ends, which lost 6 bases and 3 bases, there was a span of 6 bases. Germline CDR1 is MNHEY and CDR2 is SMNVEV (reference sequence). There are 12 residues in the CDR3. CDR3 sequence (DNA): TGTGCCAGCAGGAGGGGCTACAATGAGCAGTTCTTC. It codes for CASRRGYNEQFF.

The chain uses TRBV29-1 and TRBJ2-3; D ambiguous. The V gene lost 5 bases and the J gene lost 2 bases, with 5 bases spanning the gap. The V gene's germline CDR1 is SQVTM and CDR2 ANQGSEA. The CDR3 length is 11 residues. The CDR3 DNA follows: TGCAGCGTTATTTTCACAGATACGCAGTATTTT. This translates into CSVIFTDTQYF.

CDR3 coding DNA: TGCGCCAGCAGAGGAAACCCCAGTGGAGATACGCAGTATTTT. This sequence encodes CASRGNPSGDTQYF. V usage is TRBV5-1 and J usage is TRBJ2-3; D uncertain. This CDR3 region has 14 residues. V shed 5 bases and J shed 5 bases, with 15 bases lying between them. Germline V gene sequence: CDR1 SGHRS, CDR2 YFSETQ.

This clonotype is labeled as medium-sized. The chain recombines TRBV24-1 with TRBJ2-3, with D possibly matching TRBD1 (6 bases). The V gene lost 3 bases and the J gene lost 6 bases, with 15 bases spanning the gap. Germline V lookup: CDR1 KGHDR, CDR2 SFDVKD. The CDR3 has 15 residues. The CDR3 protein is CATSDPQTGSDTQYF. CDR3 coding DNA: TGTGCCACCAGTGATCCTCAGACAGGCAGTGATACGCAGTATTTT.

The sample holds many counts of this clonotype. The chain couples TRBV6-1 to TRBJ2-7; D gene ambiguous. The CDR3 covers 13 residues. Trimming cost V 4 bases and J 4 bases, with 11 bases left between them. Germline CDR1 MNHNS, CDR2 SASEGT. For the CDR3, the DNA is TGTGCCAGCAGTGGATCACATGGATACGAGCAGTACTTC. It translates to CASSGSHGYEQYF.

This clonotype was counted between two and nine times. This chain joins TRBV5-1 and TRBJ2-5; unclear D gene. Germline V gene sequence: CDR1 SGHRS, CDR2 YFSETQ. V dropped 1 base and J dropped 2 bases, with 9 bases sitting between them. The CDR3 totals 14 residues. The CDR3 DNA sequence: TGCGCCAGCAGCTTGACCCAAGCACAAGAGACCCAGTACTTC. Its protein product is CASSLTQAQETQYF. Complete variable domain (other parts from reference TRBV5-1 and TRBJ2-5): KAGVTQTPRYLIKTRGQQVTLSCSPISGHRSVSWYQQTPGQGLQFLFEYFSETQRNKGNFPGRFSGRQFSNSRSEMNVSTLELGDSALYLCASSLTQAQETQYFGPGTRLLVL.

A remark on this clonotype: This could be a read error, since a much larger clone is one nucleotide away. The rearrangement uses TRBV20-1 and TRBJ1-1, with D maybe TRBD1 (5 bases). From germline, CDR1 is DFQATT and CDR2 SNEGSKA (reference sequence). CDR3 size: 14 residues. The germline V and J ends were trimmed by 6 bases and 1 base, with 15 bases remaining between them. The CDR3: CSAFRKGRNTEAFF. The CDR3 DNA follows: TGCAGTGCGTTTAGGAAGGGGAGGAACACTGAAGCTTTCTTT.

By frequency in the sample, this clonotype is medium-sized. In DNA form, the CDR3 reads TGTGCTAGTGGTTCCAGGGTGTTCGGAGATACGCAGTATTTT. Protein sequence: CASGSRVFGDTQYF. This chain uses TRBV12-5 with TRBJ2-3, with D perhaps TRBD1 (5 bases). With 4 bases removed from V and 5 bases from J, the gap between germline ends came to 13 bases. This CDR3 spans 14 amino acids. From germline, CDR1 is LGHNT and CDR2 FRNRAP.

The chain has TRBV15 and TRBJ2-3; the D call may be TRBD1 or TRBD2 (5 bases each). The V end was cut by 5 bases, the J end by 3 bases, with 18 bases between. CDR3 length: 16 residues. Looked up from germline, CDR1 is LNHNV and CDR2 is YYDKDF (reference sequence). The DNA of the CDR3 is TGTGCCACCAGCCGAGGGGTTACCGCCAGTACAGATACGCAGTATTTT. Protein: CATSRGVTASTDTQYF.

Only a few counts were recorded for this clonotype. The chain has TRBV7-2 and TRBJ2-5; D gene unclear. This CDR3 comprises 16 residues. Germline-derived CDR1 and CDR2 are SGHTA and FQGNSA. Trimming removed 1 base from V and 0 bases from J, with 12 bases in between. The CDR3 DNA reads as TGTGCCAGCAGCTTAGGAGGCGTAGGGTACCAAGAGACCCAGTACTTC. Protein: CASSLGGVGYQETQYF.

This clonotype occurred a few times. V is TRBV5-1 and J is TRBJ1-6; D ambiguous. V lost 4 bases and J 9 bases, leaving 17 bases between the germline ends. Germline lookup yields CDR1 SGHRS and CDR2 YFSETQ. This CDR3 is 15 amino acids long. This CDR3 is CASSKATATGSPLHF. In DNA, the CDR3 is TGCGCCAGCAGCAAAGCCACAGCTACGGGTTCACCCCTCCACTTT.

The rearrangement joins TRBV29-1 to TRBJ1-1, with D unclear. Trimming stripped 6 bases from V and 1 base from J, with 18 bases between. Germline CDR1 reads SQVTM; CDR2 reads ANQGSEA. CDR3 size: 15 residues. This CDR3 reads CSVPMGGRGNTEAFF. CDR3 coding DNA: TGCAGCGTGCCAATGGGCGGTCGGGGGAACACTGAAGCTTTCTTT.

The chain employs TRBV6-2 or TRBV6-3 and TRBJ2-3; TRBD2 is a possible D gene (5 bases). Deletions cut 2 bases from V and 2 bases from J, with 14 bases between. The germline V gene has CDR1 MNHEY and CDR2 SVGEGT. There are 16 residues in the CDR3. CDR3 DNA sequence: TGTGCCAGCAGTTACGGGAGCCTTTCTACCACAGATACGCAGTATTTT. Protein product: CASSYGSLSTTDTQYF.

This clonotype came up many times. The rearrangement uses TRBV29-1 and TRBJ2-2, with no clear D. This CDR3 comprises 12 residues. The germline CDR1 and CDR2 sequences are SQVTM and ANQGSEA. The CDR3 DNA is TGCAGTGCCGCCGGTGGCACCGGGGAGCTGTTTTTT. Protein product: CSAAGGTGELFF.